Shown below are 26 T cell receptor beta chains from a single sample sequenced in a study of vaccination effects on CD4 cells after COVID-19. Expansion of antigen-specific CD4+ T cells with viral peptide pools was carried out by the ViraFEST assay before sequencing. CD4+ T cells were isolated after less than 13 days of culture. Either the BNT162b2 or mRNA-1273 vaccine was given to participants in two doses. Here immunoSEQ multiplex PCR was the method, and the copy in TCRdb shows in-frame clones only, minus some. The top ten clones hold around 9.6% of a sample with approximately 26,000 clones, roughly 80% of them seen once. Which antigens these TCRs recognize remains unknown. The sequences come from CD4+ T cells from PBMCs cultured with HCoV-NL63 spike peptides, collected after COVID-19 vaccination. These receptors were obtained from a human donor who received a COVID-19 vaccine.

In nucleotides, the CDR3 is TGTGCCAGCAGCTTAGGAGCGCAAGAGACCCAGTACTTC. Its translation is CASSLGAQETQYF. This chain links TRBV7-8 with TRBJ2-5; D is uncertain. V shed 1 base and J shed 2 bases, with 5 bases lying between them. Germline V lookup: CDR1 SGHVS, CDR2 FQNEAQ. The CDR3 spans 13 residues.

The rearrangement joins TRBV7-2 to TRBJ2-5, with 11 bases fitting TRBD1. Germline values: CDR1 SGHTA, CDR2 FQGNSA. The CDR3 sequence is 16 residues long. The ends lost 5 bases at V and 5 bases at J; junction bases unmatched: 10. The CDR3 DNA reads as TGTGCCAGCAGCCTAGGGCCCGGGACAGGGGGGGAGACCCAGTACTTC. This translates into CASSLGPGTGGETQYF.

V usage is TRBV19 and J usage is TRBJ2-5; the D gene is possibly TRBD1 (6 bases). Germline CDR1 is LNHDA and CDR2 is SQIVND (reference sequence). Trimming stripped 6 bases from V and 5 bases from J, with 16 bases between. The CDR3 spans 14 residues. The CDR3 coding sequence is TGTGCCAGTAGATCTCAGACAGGATGGGAGACCCAGTACTTC. Its translation: CASRSQTGWETQYF.

The V call is TRBV3-1 (or the pseudogene TRBV3-2), the J call TRBJ1-3, with a possible D match to TRBD1 (5 bases). This CDR3 has 14 residues. Germline CDR1 and CDR2: LGHDT and YNNKEL (reference sequence). Trimming stripped 4 bases from V and 0 bases from J, with 7 bases between. The CDR3: CASSPQDSGNTIYF. CDR3 DNA: TGTGCCAGCAGCCCACAGGACTCTGGAAACACCATATATTTT.

Relative to its sample, this clone is large. The V call is TRBV7-2, the J call TRBJ2-1; D gene ambiguous. The germline CDR1 and CDR2 sequences are SGHTA and FQGNSA. The CDR3 consists of 15 residues. The V and J ends lost 4 bases and 5 bases respectively, with 15 bases between them. This chain's CDR3 is CASSSFRTLNNEQFF. The DNA of the CDR3 is TGTGCCAGCAGCTCCTTCAGGACGCTAAACAATGAGCAGTTCTTC.

This clone was found once. This chain joins TRBV5-4 and TRBJ2-7; the D gene is possibly TRBD1 (6 bases). V dropped 4 bases and J dropped 0 bases, with 11 bases sitting between them. This CDR3 is 14 amino acids long. CDR1 is SGHNT, CDR2 YYREEE, per germline (reference sequence). The CDR3 region has the DNA TGTGCCAGCAGCCCGGACAGTAGCTCCTACGAGCAGTACTTC. Translation: CASSPDSSSYEQYF.

The chain combines TRBV2 with TRBJ2-7; D remains ambiguous. CDR1 and CDR2 (germline): SNHLY, FYNNEI. This CDR3 spans 14 amino acids. V lost 4 bases, J lost 2 bases, and 12 bases lay in between. CDR3 bases: TGTGCCAGCAGTGCGCCCATTACAACCTACGAGCAGTACTTC. This encodes CASSAPITTYEQYF. The full variable domain, in which reference TRBV2 and TRBJ2-7 provide the parts outside the CDR3, is EPEVTQTPSHQVTQMGQEVILRCVPISNHLYFYWYRQILGQKVEFLVSFYNNEISEKSEIFDDQFSVERPDGSNFTLKIRSTKLEDSAMYFCASSAPITTYEQYFGPGTRLTVT.

The chain links TRBV18 to TRBJ2-1; tentatively, D is TRBD2 (5 bases). V lost 2 bases, J lost 6 bases, and 14 bases lay in between. Germline V gene lookup returns CDR1 KGHSH and CDR2 LQKENI. CDR3 length: 15 amino acids. The CDR3 sequence is CASSPGPAAGNEQFF. The CDR3 coding sequence is TGTGCCAGCTCACCAGGCCCTGCGGCGGGCAATGAGCAGTTCTTC.

This sequence joins TRBV12-3 or TRBV12-4 and TRBJ1-6; D unresolved. The CDR3 consists of 12 residues. Trimming pared 5 bases from V and 13 bases from J, leaving 12 bases between. The CDR3 region is CASSLLKGPLHF. The CDR3 DNA reads TGTGCCAGCAGTCTCCTCAAAGGGCCCCTCCACTTT.

The chain joins TRBV11-3 to TRBJ2-5; 10 positions match TRBD1. This CDR3 has 15 amino acids. V lost 5 bases, J lost 0 bases, and 3 bases stayed unmatched. Germline CDR1 reads SGHNT; CDR2 reads YENEEA. CDR3 nucleotides: TGTGCCAGCAGCCACGGACAGGGGGACCAAGAGACCCAGTACTTC. Residues: CASSHGQGDQETQYF.

The chain recombines TRBV4-1 with TRBJ1-5; D gene unclear. Per the germline V gene, CDR1 is MGHRA and CDR2 is YSYEKL. Trimming left V 2 bases short and J 1 base short, with 9 bases between. The CDR3 has 15 amino acids. The CDR3: CASSQLLQSNQPQHF. The CDR3 DNA reads as TGCGCCAGCAGCCAATTGCTACAGAGCAATCAGCCCCAGCATTTT.

The J gene is TRBJ2-1, the V gene TRBV29-1, with 14 positions matching TRBD2. The V segment lost 6 bases and the J segment 9 bases; nucleotides outside the gene matches: 7. This CDR3 is built from 14 residues. Germline V gene lookup returns CDR1 SQVTM and CDR2 ANQGSEA. The CDR3 reads CSVGGTSGSGEQFF. CDR3 nucleotide sequence: TGCAGCGTGGGGGGGACTAGCGGGAGCGGTGAGCAGTTCTTC.

The DNA for the CDR3 is TGTGCCAGCAGTTTAGGAGACAGGGCCGACGGCTACACCTTC. Protein product: CASSLGDRADGYTF. This chain links TRBV27 with TRBJ1-2; 7 positions match TRBD1. Germline V gene data show CDR1 as MNHEY and CDR2 as SMNVEV (reference sequence). With V trimmed by 2 bases and J by 8 bases, 8 bases remained unmatched. The CDR3 sequence is 14 residues long.

The genes are TRBV7-2 and TRBJ2-7; 8 nucleotides align to TRBD1. This CDR3 spans 15 amino acids. V lost 6 bases to trimming and J lost 1 base; unmatched junction nucleotides: 8. CDR1 is SGHTA, CDR2 FQGNSA, per germline. CDR3 in DNA: TGTGCCAGCAGTCGCGTCCGGGACAGGTCCTACGAGCAGTACTTC. It translates to CASSRVRDRSYEQYF.

The chain combines TRBV7-2 with TRBJ1-5; D gene unclear. CDR3 length: 15 amino acids. Germline V gene lookup returns CDR1 SGHTA and CDR2 FQGNSA. Between the trimmed V and J ends, which lost 1 base and 0 bases, there was a span of 7 bases. For the CDR3, the DNA is TGTGCCAGCAGCTTAGTTCAGAATAGCAATCAGCCCCAGCATTTT. Translating gives CASSLVQNSNQPQHF.

The gene calls are TRBV11-2 and TRBJ1-1, with D possibly TRBD1 on 6 matching bases. Germline lookup yields CDR1 SGHAT and CDR2 FQNNGV. This CDR3 is built from 13 residues. V lost 3 bases and J lost 2, with 7 bases in between. The CDR3 reads CASSFRGNTEAFF. The DNA of the CDR3 is TGTGCCAGCAGCTTCAGGGGTAACACTGAAGCTTTCTTT. Based on the CDR3 plus reference TRBV11-2 and TRBJ1-1, the full variable domain is EAGVAQSPRYKIIEKRQSVAFWCNPISGHATLYWYQQILGQGPKLLIQFQNNGVVDDSQLPKDRFSAERLKGVDSTLKIQPAKLEDSAVYLCASSFRGNTEAFFGQGTRLTVV.

This clone occurred a few times. The CDR3 here is CAWSSRDDQPQHF. The CDR3 DNA follows: TGTGCCTGGTCCAGCCGGGACGATCAGCCCCAGCATTTT. The J gene is TRBJ1-5, the V gene TRBV30; D might be TRBD1 (5 bases). This CDR3 has 13 residues. V dropped 5 bases and J dropped 5 bases, with 13 bases sitting between them. Germline values: CDR1 GTSNPN, CDR2 SVGIG (reference sequence).

The V and J genes are TRBV27 and TRBJ1-3; the D gene is possibly TRBD1 (6 bases). The V gene's germline CDR1 is MNHEY and CDR2 SMNVEV (reference sequence). The V end lost 5 bases, the J end lost 1 base, and 12 bases lay between the germline ends. This CDR3 comprises 15 residues. Here the CDR3 DNA reads TGTGCCAGCAGTATGACAGGACATTCTGGAAACACCATATATTTT. Translated, it gives CASSMTGHSGNTIYF.

The chain couples TRBV3-1 (or the pseudogene TRBV3-2) to TRBJ1-6; 8 positions match TRBD1. V gave up 3 bases and J gave up 10 bases; unmatched junction bases: 11. This CDR3 has 16 residues. Germline CDR1 reads LGHDT; CDR2 reads YNNKEL (reference sequence). CDR3: CASSQETGADGSPLHF. The CDR3 DNA follows: TGTGCCAGCAGCCAGGAGACAGGGGCGGATGGGTCACCCCTCCACTTT.

The chain links TRBV5-1 to TRBJ2-1; 7 nucleotides match TRBD1. The CDR3 has 15 residues. Germline V lookup: CDR1 SGHRS, CDR2 YFSETQ. V gave up 5 bases and J gave up 2 bases; unmatched junction bases: 7. The CDR3 loop reads CASRRQGVPYNEQFF. DNA for the CDR3: TGCGCCAGCAGGCGGCAGGGGGTGCCCTACAATGAGCAGTTCTTC. The whole variable domain, filled in from reference TRBV5-1 and TRBJ2-1, reads KAGVTQTPRYLIKTRGQQVTLSCSPISGHRSVSWYQQTPGQGLQFLFEYFSETQRNKGNFPGRFSGRQFSNSRSEMNVSTLELGDSALYLCASRRQGVPYNEQFFGPGTRLTVL.

The chain combines TRBV6-5 with TRBJ1-4; unclear D gene. The CDR3 is 12 residues long. V was clipped by 5 bases and J by 4 bases, with 5 bases between them. Germline loops: CDR1 MNHEY, CDR2 SVGAGI. The CDR3 region is CASSPINEKLFF. The CDR3 nucleotides are TGTGCCAGCAGTCCGATTAATGAAAAACTGTTTTTT.

The genes are TRBV28 and TRBJ2-7; D not certain. The CDR3 is made up of 19 amino acids. Germline V CDR1 and CDR2: MDHEN, SYDVKM. V lost 4 bases and J 1 base, leaving 26 bases between the germline ends. The CDR3: CASSSPLSLSVPLSYEQYF. DNA for the CDR3: TGTGCCAGCAGTTCTCCTTTATCACTTTCGGTGCCTCTTTCCTACGAGCAGTACTTC.

The rearrangement links TRBV16 to TRBJ1-2; no definite D call. V shed 2 bases and J shed 2 bases, with 9 bases lying between them. Germline CDR1 KGHSY, CDR2 FQNENV. This CDR3 comprises 14 residues. CDR3 region: CASSQTGQNYGYTF. CDR3 nucleotide sequence: TGTGCCAGCAGCCAAACCGGGCAGAACTATGGCTACACCTTC.

The chain links TRBV2 to TRBJ1-4; D is possibly TRBD1 (6 bases). V lost 2 bases and J 7 bases, leaving 14 bases between the germline ends. The CDR3 is 15 residues long. CDR1 and CDR2 (germline): SNHLY, FYNNEI. DNA of the CDR3: TGTGCCAGCAGTGAACAGAACAGGGCGATTGAAAAACTGTTTTTT. Translated, it gives CASSEQNRAIEKLFF.

The chain uses TRBV2 and TRBJ2-2; D ambiguous. CDR3 length: 14 residues. Trimming took off 3 bases at V and 4 bases at J, with 9 bases between the two ends. Germline V gene sequence: CDR1 SNHLY, CDR2 FYNNEI. CDR3 protein: CASSDISATGELFF. DNA for the CDR3: TGTGCCAGCAGTGATATTTCCGCCACCGGGGAGCTGTTTTTT.

The chain uses TRBV12-2 and TRBJ1-2. TRBV12-2 is classified as a pseudogene. The CDR3 covers 16 residues. CDR3 DNA: TGTGCAAGTCACGTAGATACGGGGTGCCGAGACTATGGCTACACCTTC. It is translated as CASHVDTGCRDYGYTF.